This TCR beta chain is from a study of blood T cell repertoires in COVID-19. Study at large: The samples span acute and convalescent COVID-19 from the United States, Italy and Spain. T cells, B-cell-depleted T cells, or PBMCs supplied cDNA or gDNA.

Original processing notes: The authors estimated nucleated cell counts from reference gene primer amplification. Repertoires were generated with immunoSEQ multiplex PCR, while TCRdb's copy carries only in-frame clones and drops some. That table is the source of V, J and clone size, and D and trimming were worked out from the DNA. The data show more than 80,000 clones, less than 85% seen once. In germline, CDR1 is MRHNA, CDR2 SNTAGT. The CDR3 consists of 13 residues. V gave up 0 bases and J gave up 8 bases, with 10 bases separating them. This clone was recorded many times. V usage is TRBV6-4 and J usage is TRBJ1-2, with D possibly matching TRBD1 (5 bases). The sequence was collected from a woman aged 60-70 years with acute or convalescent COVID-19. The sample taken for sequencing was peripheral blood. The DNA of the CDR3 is TGTGCCAGCAGTGACTCGACCGGGGGAGGCTACACCTTC. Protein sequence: CASSDSTGGGYTF.